The 3 T cell receptor beta chains presented below share a single source sample, sequenced in a study of blood T cell repertoires in COVID-19. Libraries were prepared by immunoSEQ multiplex PCR; TCRdb keeps only in-frame clonotypes and omits some of them. The sample lists some 70,000 clones, roughly 80% occurring once. Sequences were obtained from peripheral blood. Receptors originate from a woman in her forties or fifties with acute or convalescent COVID-19.

The chain links TRBV29-1 to TRBJ2-7; 14 bases agree with TRBD2. With 6 bases clipped from V and 2 bases from J, the junction kept 6 bases outside the gene matches. This CDR3 has 15 residues. CDR1 and CDR2 (germline): SQVTM, ANQGSEA. CDR3 coding DNA: TGCAGCGTCGGGACTAGCGGGAGAGTGCCCTACGAGCAGTACTTC. This gives the protein CSVGTSGRVPYEQYF.

This clone has a handful of counts. The chain uses TRBV9 and TRBJ1-1; possible D gene TRBD1, 5 bases. Germline loops: CDR1 SGDLS, CDR2 YYNGEE. The CDR3 runs to 18 residues. Trimming removed 0 bases from V and 0 bases from J, with 18 bases in between. The CDR3 DNA sequence: TGTGCCAGCAGCGTAGCTACCGTTTCTCGACAGATGAACACTGAAGCTTTCTTT. Protein product: CASSVATVSRQMNTEAFF.

This chain connects TRBV4-3 to TRBJ2-1; perhaps TRBD2 as D (6 bases). V gave up 6 bases and J gave up 4 bases, with 22 bases separating them. Germline V CDR1 and CDR2: LGHNA, YSLEER. The CDR3 contains 17 residues. The CDR3 DNA reads as TGCGCCAGCAGTCCTAATAACGGGGAGGCAAAATACAATGAGCAGTTCTTC. It codes for CASSPNNGEAKYNEQFF.